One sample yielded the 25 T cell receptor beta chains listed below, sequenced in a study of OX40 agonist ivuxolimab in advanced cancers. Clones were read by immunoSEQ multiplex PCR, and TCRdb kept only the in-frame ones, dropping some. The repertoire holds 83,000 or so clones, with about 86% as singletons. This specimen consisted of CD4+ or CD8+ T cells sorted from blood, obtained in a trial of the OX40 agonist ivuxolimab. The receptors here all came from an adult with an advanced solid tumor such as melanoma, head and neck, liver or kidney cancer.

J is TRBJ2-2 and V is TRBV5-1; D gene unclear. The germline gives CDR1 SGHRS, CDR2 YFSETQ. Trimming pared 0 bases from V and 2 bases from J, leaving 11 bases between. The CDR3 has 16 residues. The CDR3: CASSLARRFNTGELFF. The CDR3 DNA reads TGCGCCAGCAGCTTGGCCCGACGCTTCAACACCGGGGAGCTGTTTTTT.

The CDR3 nucleotides are TGTGCCAGCAGTCAGGACAGGGTAGCAGGTGGCTACACCTTC. It encodes CASSQDRVAGGYTF. The rearrangement links TRBV6-1 to TRBJ1-2, with TRBD1 matching 8 bases. The CDR3 length is 14 residues. Germline values: CDR1 MNHNS, CDR2 SASEGT. The V segment lost 5 bases and the J segment 7 bases; nucleotides outside the gene matches: 9.

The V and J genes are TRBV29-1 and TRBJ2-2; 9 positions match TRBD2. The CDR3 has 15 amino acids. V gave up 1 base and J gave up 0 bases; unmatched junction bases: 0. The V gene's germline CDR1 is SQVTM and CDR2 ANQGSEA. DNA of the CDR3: TGCAGCGTTGAAGGCGGGGGGGCGAACACCGGGGAGCTGTTTTTT. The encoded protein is CSVEGGGANTGELFF.

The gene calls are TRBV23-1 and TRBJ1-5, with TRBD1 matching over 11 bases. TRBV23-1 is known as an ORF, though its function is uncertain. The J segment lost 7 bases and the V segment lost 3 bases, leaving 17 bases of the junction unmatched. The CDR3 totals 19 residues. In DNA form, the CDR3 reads TGCGCCAGCAGTCATTCGAAGGTTGCGGGACAGGGGGGAGAGCAGCCCCAGCATTTT. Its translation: CASSHSKVAGQGGEQPQHF.

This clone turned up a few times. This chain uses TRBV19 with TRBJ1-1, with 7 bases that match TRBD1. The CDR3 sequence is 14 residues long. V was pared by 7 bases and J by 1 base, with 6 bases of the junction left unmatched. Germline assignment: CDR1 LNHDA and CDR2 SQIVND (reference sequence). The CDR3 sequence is CASTRQGENTEAFF. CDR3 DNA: TGTGCCAGTACCCGACAGGGTGAGAACACTGAAGCTTTCTTT.

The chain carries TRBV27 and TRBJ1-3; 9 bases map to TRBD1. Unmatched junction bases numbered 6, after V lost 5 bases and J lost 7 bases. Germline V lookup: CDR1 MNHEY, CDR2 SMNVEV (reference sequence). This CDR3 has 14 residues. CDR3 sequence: CASSRYRGPNTIYF. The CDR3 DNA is TGTGCCAGCAGTCGGTACAGGGGGCCGAACACCATATATTTT.

CDR3 DNA sequence: TGTGCCAGCAGCTTAGATATATCGGTAGCAGATACGCAGTATTTT. Translated: CASSLDISVADTQYF. This rearrangement joins TRBV7-2 to TRBJ2-3; no definite D call. The V end lost 1 base, the J end lost 4 bases, and 12 bases lay between the germline ends. The CDR3 sequence is 15 residues long. CDR1 is SGHTA, CDR2 FQGNSA, per germline.

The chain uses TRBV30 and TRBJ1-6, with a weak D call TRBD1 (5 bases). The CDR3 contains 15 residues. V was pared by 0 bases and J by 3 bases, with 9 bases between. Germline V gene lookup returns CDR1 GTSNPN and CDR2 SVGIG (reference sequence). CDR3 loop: CAWSVRGFYNSPLHF. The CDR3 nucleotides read TGTGCCTGGAGTGTACGGGGGTTCTATAATTCACCCCTCCACTTT.

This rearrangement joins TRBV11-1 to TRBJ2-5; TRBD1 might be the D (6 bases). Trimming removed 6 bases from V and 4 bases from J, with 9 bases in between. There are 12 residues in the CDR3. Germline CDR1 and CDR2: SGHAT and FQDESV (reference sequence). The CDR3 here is CASRDSRETQYF. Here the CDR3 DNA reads TGTGCCAGCAGGGACAGCCGAGAGACCCAGTACTTC.

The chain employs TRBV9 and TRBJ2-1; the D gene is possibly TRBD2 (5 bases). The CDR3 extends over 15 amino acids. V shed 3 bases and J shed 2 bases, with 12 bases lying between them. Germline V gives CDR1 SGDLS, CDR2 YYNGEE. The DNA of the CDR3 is TGTGCCAGCAGCGCTGGACTCGACGCCTACAATGAGCAGTTCTTC. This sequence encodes CASSAGLDAYNEQFF.

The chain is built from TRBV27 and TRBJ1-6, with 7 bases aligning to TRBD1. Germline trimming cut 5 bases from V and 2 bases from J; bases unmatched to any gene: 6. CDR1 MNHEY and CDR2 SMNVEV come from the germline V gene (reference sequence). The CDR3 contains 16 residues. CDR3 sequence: CASSRQGVTYNSPLHF. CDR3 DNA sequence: TGTGCCAGCAGTCGCCAGGGGGTCACCTATAATTCACCCCTCCACTTT.

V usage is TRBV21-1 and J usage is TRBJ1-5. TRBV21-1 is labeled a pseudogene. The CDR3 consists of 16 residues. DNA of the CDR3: TGTGCCAGCAGCACACAGGGAGGGGATAGCAATCAGCCCCAGCATTTT. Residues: CASSTQGGDSNQPQHF.

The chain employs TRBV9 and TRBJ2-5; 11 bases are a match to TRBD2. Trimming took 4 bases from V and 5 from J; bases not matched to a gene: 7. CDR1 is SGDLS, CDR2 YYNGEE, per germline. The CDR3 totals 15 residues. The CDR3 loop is CASSSSGGPGETQYF. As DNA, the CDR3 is TGTGCCAGCAGCTCTAGCGGGGGGCCGGGGGAGACCCAGTACTTC.

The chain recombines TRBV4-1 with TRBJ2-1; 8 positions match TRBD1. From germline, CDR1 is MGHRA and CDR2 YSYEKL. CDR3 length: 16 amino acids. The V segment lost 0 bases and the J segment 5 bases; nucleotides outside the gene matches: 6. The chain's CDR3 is CASSQEYRGSDNEQFF. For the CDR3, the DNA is TGCGCCAGCAGCCAAGAATACAGGGGGTCCGACAATGAGCAGTTCTTC.

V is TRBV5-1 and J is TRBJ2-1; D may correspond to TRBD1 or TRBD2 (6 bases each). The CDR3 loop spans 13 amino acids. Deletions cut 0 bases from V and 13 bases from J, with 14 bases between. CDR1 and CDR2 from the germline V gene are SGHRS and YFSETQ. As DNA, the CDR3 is TGCGCCAGCAGCTTGGCCTTGTTCGGGGGCCAGTTCTTC. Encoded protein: CASSLALFGGQFF.

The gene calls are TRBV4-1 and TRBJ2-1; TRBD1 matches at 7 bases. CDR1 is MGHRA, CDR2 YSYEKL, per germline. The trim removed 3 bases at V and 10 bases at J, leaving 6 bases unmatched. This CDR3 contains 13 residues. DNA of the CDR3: TGCGCCAGCAGCCAGCTTACAGGGGACGAGCAGTTCTTC. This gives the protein CASSQLTGDEQFF.

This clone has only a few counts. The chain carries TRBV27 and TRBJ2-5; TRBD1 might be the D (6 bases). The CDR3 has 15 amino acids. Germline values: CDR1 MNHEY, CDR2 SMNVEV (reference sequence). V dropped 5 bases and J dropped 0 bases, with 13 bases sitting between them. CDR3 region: CASSTPGEYQETQYF. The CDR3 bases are TGTGCCAGCAGTACTCCAGGGGAGTACCAAGAGACCCAGTACTTC.

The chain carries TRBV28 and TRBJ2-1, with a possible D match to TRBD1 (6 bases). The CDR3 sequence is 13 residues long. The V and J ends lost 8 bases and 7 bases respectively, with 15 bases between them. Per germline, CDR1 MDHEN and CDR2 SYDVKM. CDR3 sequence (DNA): TGTGCCAGCGGATCGACAGGCCTGAATGAGCAGTTCTTC. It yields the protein CASGSTGLNEQFF.

The CDR3 DNA reads as TGTGCCAGCAGCTCCTCCGGGACAGAGAATTCACCCCTCCACTTT. Its translation is CASSSSGTENSPLHF. The chain joins TRBV7-8 to TRBJ1-6, with TRBD1 identical over 7 bases. Trimming at V came to 4 bases and at J to 7 bases, leaving 7 bases not matched to a gene. The CDR3 runs to 15 residues. Germline-derived CDR1 and CDR2 are SGHVS and FQNEAQ.

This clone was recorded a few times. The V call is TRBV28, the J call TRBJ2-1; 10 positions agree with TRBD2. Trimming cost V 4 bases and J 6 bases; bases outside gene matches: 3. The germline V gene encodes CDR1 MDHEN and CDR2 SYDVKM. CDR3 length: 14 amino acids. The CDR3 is CASSSSGGSNEQFF. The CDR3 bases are TGTGCCAGCAGTTCTAGCGGGGGTAGCAATGAGCAGTTCTTC.

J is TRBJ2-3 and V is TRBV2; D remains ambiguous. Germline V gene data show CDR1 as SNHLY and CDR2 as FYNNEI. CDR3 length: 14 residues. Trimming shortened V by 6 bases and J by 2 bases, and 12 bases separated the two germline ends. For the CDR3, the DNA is TGTGCCAGCAGCACCCACGAGACCACAGATACGCAGTATTTT. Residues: CASSTHETTDTQYF.

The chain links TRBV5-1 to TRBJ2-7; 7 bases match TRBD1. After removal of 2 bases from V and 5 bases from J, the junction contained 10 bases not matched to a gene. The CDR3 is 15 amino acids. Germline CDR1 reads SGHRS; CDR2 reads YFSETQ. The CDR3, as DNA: TGCGCCAGCAGCTTAACGGGACAGAACTCGCACGAGCAGTACTTC. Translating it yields CASSLTGQNSHEQYF.

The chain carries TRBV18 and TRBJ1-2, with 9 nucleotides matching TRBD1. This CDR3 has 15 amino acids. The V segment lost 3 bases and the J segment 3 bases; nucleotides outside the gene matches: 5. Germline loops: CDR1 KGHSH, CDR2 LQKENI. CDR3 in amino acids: CASSPGQGRHYGYTF. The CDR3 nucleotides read TGTGCCAGCTCACCGGGACAGGGACGTCACTATGGCTACACCTTC.

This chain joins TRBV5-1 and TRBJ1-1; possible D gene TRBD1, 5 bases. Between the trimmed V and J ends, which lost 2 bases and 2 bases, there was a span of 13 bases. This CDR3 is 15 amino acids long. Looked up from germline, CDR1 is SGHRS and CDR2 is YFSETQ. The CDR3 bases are TGCGCCAGCAGCTTCGAGCAGGGTGGCAACACTGAAGCTTTCTTT. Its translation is CASSFEQGGNTEAFF.

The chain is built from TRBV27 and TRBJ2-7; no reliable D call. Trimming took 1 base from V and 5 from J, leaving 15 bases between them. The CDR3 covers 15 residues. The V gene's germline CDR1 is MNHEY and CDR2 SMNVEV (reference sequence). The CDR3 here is CASSLYHHEGNEQYF. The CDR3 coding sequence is TGTGCCAGCAGTTTATACCATCATGAAGGGAACGAGCAGTACTTC.